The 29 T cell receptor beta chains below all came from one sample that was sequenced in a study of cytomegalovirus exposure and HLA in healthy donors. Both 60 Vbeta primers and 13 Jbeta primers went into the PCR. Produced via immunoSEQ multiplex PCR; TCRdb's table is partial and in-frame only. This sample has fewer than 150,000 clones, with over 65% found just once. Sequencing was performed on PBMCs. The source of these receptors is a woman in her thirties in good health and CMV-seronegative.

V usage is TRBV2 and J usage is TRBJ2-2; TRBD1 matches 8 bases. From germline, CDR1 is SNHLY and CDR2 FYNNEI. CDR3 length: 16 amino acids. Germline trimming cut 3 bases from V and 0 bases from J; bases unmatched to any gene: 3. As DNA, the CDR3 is TGTGCCAGCAGTGACAGGGGGCTATCGAACACCGGGGAGCTGTTTTTT. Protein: CASSDRGLSNTGELFF.

The CDR3 DNA reads TGTGCCAGCAGCTTGGGCACCGGGACAGGGAACGAAAAACTGTTTTTT. This sequence encodes CASSLGTGTGNEKLFF. The chain couples TRBV5-4 to TRBJ1-4; 9 bases match TRBD1. Losses at the gene ends were 0 bases for V and 8 bases for J; bases not matched to a gene: 8. CDR3 length: 16 residues. Per the germline V gene, CDR1 is SGHNT and CDR2 is YYREEE (reference sequence).

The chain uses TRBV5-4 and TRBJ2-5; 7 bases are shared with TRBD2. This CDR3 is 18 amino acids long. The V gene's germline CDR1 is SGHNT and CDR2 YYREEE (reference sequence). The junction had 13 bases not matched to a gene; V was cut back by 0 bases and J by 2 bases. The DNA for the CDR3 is TGTGCCAGCAGCTTGGTTGGGGGGGGGACGTACTTACAAGAGACCCAGTACTTC. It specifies CASSLVGGGTYLQETQYF.

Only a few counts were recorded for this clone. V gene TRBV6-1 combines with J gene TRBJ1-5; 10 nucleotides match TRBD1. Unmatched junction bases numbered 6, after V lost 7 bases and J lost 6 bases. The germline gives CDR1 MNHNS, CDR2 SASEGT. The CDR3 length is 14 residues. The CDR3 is CASMMTGGGQPQHF. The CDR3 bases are TGTGCCAGCATGATGACAGGGGGCGGTCAGCCCCAGCATTTT.

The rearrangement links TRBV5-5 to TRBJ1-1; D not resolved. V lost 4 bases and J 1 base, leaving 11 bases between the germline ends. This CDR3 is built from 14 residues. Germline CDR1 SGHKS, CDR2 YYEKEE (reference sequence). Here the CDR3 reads CASSPPAGNTEAFF. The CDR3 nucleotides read TGTGCCAGCAGCCCCCCGGCGGGGAACACTGAAGCTTTCTTT.

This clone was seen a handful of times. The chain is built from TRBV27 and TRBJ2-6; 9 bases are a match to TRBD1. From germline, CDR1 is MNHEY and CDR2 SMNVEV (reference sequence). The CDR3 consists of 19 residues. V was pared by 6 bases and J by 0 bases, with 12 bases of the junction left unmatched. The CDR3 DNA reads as TGTGCCAGCAGCACCTTCGGTGGGACAGGGCCCTCTGGGGCCAACGTCCTGACTTTC. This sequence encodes CASSTFGGTGPSGANVLTF.

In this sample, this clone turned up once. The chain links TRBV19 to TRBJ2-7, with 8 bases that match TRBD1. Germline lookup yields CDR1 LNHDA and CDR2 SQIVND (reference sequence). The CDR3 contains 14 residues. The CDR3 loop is CASSISEDRVLPSV. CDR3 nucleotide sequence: TGTGCCAGTAGTATAAGTGAGGACAGGGTTTTACCCTCTGTC.

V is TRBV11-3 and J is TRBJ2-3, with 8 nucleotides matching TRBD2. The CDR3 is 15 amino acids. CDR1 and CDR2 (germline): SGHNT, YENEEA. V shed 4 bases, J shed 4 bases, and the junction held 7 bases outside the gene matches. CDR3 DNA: TGTGCCAGCAGCTCGGGACTAGTATTATCAGATACGCAGTATTTT. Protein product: CASSSGLVLSDTQYF.

In nucleotides, the CDR3 is TGTGCCATCAGTGACGGGACTAGCGGGAGTTACGAGCAGTACTTC. Translating gives CAISDGTSGSYEQYF. V and J are TRBV10-3 and TRBJ2-5; TRBD2 agrees at 14 bases. Matching the DNA end better, TRBJ2-7 makes the J call doubtful. Per the germline V gene, CDR1 is ENHRY and CDR2 is SYGVKD. The CDR3 has 15 residues.

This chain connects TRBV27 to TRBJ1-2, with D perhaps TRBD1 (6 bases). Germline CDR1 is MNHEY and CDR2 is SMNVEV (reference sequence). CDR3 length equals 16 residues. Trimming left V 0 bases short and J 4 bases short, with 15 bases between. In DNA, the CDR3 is TGTGCCAGCAGTTTATCCTTGGACAGTGCCACCTATGGCTACACCTTC. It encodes CASSLSLDSATYGYTF.

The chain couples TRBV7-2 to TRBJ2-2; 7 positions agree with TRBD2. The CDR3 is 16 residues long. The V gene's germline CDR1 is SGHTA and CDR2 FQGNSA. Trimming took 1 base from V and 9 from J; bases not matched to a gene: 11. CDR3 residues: CASSLERLAAQRELFF. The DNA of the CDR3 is TGTGCCAGCAGCTTAGAGAGGCTAGCGGCGCAACGGGAGCTGTTTTTT.

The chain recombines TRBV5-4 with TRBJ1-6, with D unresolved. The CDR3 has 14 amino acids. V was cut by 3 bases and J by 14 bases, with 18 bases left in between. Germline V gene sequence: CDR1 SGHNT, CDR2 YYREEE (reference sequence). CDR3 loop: CASSSGPSYVALHF. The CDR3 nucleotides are TGTGCCAGCAGCTCAGGCCCTAGCTATGTGGCCCTCCACTTT.

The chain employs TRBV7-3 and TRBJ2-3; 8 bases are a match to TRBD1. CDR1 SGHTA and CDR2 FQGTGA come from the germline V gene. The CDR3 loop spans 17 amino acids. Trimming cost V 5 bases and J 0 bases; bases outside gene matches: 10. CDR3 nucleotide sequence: TGTGCCAGCAGCCAACTACCCGGACAGGGTAGCACAGATACGCAGTATTTT. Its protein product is CASSQLPGQGSTDTQYF.

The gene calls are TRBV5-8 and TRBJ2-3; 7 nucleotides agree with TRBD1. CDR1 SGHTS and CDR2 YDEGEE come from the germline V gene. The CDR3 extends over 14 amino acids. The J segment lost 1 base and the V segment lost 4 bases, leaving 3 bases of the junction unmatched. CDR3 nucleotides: TGTGCCAGCAGCGTCGACAGGGGCACAGATACGCAGTATTTT. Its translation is CASSVDRGTDTQYF.

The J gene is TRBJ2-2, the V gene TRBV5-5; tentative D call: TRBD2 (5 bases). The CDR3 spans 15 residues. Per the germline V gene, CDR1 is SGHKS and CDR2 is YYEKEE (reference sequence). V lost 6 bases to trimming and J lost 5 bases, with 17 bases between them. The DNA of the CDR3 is TGTGCCAGCATGAGCGGCCCCGACCTTACCGGGGAGCTGTTTTTT. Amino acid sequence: CASMSGPDLTGELFF.

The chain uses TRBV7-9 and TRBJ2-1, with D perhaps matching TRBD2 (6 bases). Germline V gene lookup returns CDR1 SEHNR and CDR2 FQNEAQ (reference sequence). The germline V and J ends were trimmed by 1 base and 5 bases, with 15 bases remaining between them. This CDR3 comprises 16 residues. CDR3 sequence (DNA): TGTGCCAGCAGCTTAGGGACTACCCCTCCGAACAATGAGCAGTTCTTC. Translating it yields CASSLGTTPPNNEQFF.

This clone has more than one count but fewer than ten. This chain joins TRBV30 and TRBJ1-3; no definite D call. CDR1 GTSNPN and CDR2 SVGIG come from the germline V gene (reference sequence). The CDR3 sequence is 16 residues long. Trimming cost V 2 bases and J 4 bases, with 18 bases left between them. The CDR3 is CAWSRNNLASGNTIYF. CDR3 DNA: TGTGCCTGGAGTCGGAATAATTTAGCGTCCGGAAACACCATATATTTT.

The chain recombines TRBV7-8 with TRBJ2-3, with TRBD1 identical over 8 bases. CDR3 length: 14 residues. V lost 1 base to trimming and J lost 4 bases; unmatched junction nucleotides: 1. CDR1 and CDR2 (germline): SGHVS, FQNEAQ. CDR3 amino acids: CASSLETGADTQYF. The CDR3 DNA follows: TGTGCCAGCAGCTTAGAGACAGGGGCAGATACGCAGTATTTT.

The CDR3 DNA sequence: TGTGCCAGCAGCCCGGGACAGGCTTATGAAAAACTGTTTTTT. It encodes CASSPGQAYEKLFF. The rearrangement joins TRBV4-2 to TRBJ1-4, with TRBD1 identical over 8 bases. The germline CDR1 and CDR2 sequences are LGHNA and YNFKEQ. The CDR3 spans 14 residues. V shed 4 bases and J 6 bases; nucleotides not matched to a gene: 4.

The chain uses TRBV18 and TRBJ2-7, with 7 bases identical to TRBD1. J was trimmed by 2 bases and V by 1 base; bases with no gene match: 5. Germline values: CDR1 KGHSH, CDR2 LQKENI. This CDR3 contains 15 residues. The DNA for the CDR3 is TGTGCCAGCTCACCACGGGACAGAGTCCCCTACGAGCAGTACGTC. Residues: CASSPRDRVPYEQYV.

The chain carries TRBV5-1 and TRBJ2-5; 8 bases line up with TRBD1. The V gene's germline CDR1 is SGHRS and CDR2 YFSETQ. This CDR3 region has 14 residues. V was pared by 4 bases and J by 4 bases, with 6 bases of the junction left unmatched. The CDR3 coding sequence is TGCGCCAGCAGCAGGGAGACAGGGGCAGAGACCCAGTACTTC. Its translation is CASSRETGAETQYF.

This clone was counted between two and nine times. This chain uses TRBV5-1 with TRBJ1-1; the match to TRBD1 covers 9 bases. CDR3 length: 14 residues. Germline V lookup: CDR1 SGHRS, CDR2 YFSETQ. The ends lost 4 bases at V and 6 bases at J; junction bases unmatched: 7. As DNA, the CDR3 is TGCGCCAGCAGCGCCGGGACAGGGCGGCCTGAAGCTTTCTTT. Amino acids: CASSAGTGRPEAFF.

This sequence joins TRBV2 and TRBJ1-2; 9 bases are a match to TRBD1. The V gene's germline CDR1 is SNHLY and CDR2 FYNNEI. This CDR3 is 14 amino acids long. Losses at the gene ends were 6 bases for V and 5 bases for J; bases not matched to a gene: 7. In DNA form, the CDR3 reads TGTGCCAGCAGCGAGCTAGGGACAGGGTATGGCTACACCTTC. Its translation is CASSELGTGYGYTF.

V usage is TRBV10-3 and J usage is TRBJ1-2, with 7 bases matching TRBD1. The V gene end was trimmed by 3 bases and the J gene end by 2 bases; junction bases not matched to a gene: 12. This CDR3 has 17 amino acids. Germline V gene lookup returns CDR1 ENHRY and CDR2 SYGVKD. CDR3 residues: CAISEVRGYRGNYGYTF. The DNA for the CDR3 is TGTGCCATCAGTGAAGTTAGGGGGTACAGGGGAAACTATGGCTACACCTTC.

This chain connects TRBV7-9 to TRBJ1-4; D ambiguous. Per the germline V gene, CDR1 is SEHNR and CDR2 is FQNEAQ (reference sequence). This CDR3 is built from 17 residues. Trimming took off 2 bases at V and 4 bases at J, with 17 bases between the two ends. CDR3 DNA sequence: TGTGCCAGCAGCTTATGGGCAATTGGCAGTATTAATGAAAAACTGTTTTTT. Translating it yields CASSLWAIGSINEKLFF.

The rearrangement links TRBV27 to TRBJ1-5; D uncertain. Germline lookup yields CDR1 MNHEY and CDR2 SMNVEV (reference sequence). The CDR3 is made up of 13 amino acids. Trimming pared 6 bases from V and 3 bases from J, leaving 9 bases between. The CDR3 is CASSRGSNQPQHF. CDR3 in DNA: TGTGCCAGCAGCCGCGGGTCCAATCAGCCCCAGCATTTT.

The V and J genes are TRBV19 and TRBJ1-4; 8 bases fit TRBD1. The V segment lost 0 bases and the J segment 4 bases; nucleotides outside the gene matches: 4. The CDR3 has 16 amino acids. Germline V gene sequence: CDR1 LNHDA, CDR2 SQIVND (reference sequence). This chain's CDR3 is CASSIDQTGDNEKLFF. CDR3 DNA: TGTGCCAGTAGTATAGACCAGACAGGGGATAATGAAAAACTGTTTTTT.

CDR3 residues: CASSPTSGIYEQYF. The CDR3 bases are TGTGCCAGCAGCCCTACTAGCGGGATATACGAGCAGTACTTC. V usage is TRBV7-6 and J usage is TRBJ2-7; the match to TRBD2 covers 10 bases. Germline assignment: CDR1 SGHVS and CDR2 FNYEAQ. The CDR3 covers 14 residues. Losses at the gene ends were 5 bases for V and 4 bases for J; bases not matched to a gene: 5.

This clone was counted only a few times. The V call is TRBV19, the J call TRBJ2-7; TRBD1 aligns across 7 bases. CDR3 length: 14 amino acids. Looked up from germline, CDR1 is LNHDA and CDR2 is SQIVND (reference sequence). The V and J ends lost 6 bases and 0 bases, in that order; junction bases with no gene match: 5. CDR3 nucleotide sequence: TGTGCCAGTAGCAACAGGGGCTCCTCCTACGAGCAGTACTTC. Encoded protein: CASSNRGSSYEQYF.